This record covers a single T cell receptor (beta chain). The antigen is undetermined. Sequenced by immunoSEQ multiplex PCR; TCRdb stores in-frame clones only, minus some. The repertoire holds tens of thousands of clones, about nine tenths seen once, with 7.5% to 9.5% in the top ten. CDR3 length: 15 residues. Germline loops: CDR1 MRHNA, CDR2 SNTAGT. V shed 4 bases, J shed 1 base, and the junction held 4 bases outside the gene matches. This sample was taken from a study of cytomegalovirus exposure and HLA in healthy donors. Study-wide results and caveats: In the approximately 120 validation repertoires, a later analysis found that first-cohort TCR clusters tended to co-occur. While the bulk of TCR sequences proved rare, some public TCRs turned up in many donors.

This sequence joins TRBV6-4 and TRBJ2-5, with TRBD2 matching 9 bases. The sequence derives from a young woman in good health and CMV-seropositive. The sequenced material came from PBMCs. The CDR3 DNA follows: TGTGCCAGCAGTGTGGCTAGCGGGGCCCAAGAGACCCAGTACTTC. Amino acid sequence: CASSVASGAQETQYF.